These T cell receptor beta chains were read from a single sample in a study of shared clonotypes between healthy human individuals. The table came from immunoSEQ multiplex PCR; TCRdb's copy has only in-frame clones and leaves some out. The repertoire holds about 1.5 million clones, with around 98% as singletons. The sequencing sample was made of naive CD4+ T cells sorted from blood. The source is a young man in good health. CDR3s include the opening cysteine and the closing phenylalanine or tryptophan. Each record gives: V gene, clone size, J gene, D gene, CDR3 protein, CDR3 DNA. A D gene is named only where the DNA matches it firmly. Clone size is stated in some rows and not others, as once, few, many or a class when expanded.

v_gene: TRBV2
abundance: once
j_gene: TRBJ2-3
d_gene: NA
CDR3aa: CASNGGYGMTQYF
CDR3nt: TGTGCCAGCAACGGCGGTTACGGGATGACGCAGTATTTT

v_gene: TRBV30
abundance: NA
j_gene: TRBJ2-5
d_gene: NA
CDR3aa: CAWSVWGETQYF
CDR3nt: TGTGCCTGGAGTGTATGGGGAGAGACCCAGTACTTC

v_gene: TRBV5-1
abundance: NA
j_gene: TRBJ2-5
d_gene: NA
CDR3aa: CASSPGPGETQYF
CDR3nt: TGCGCCAGCAGCCCCGGGCCGGGAGAGACCCAGTACTTC

v_gene: TRBV5-1
abundance: NA
j_gene: TRBJ2-1
d_gene: NA
CDR3aa: CASSLDDGLGDEQFF
CDR3nt: TGCGCCAGCAGCTTGGACGACGGGTTGGGCGATGAGCAGTTCTTC

v_gene: TRBV5-1
abundance: once
j_gene: TRBJ2-1
d_gene: TRBD2
CDR3aa: CASSSGLAGGTYNEQFF
CDR3nt: TGCGCCAGCAGCTCGGGACTAGCGGGAGGCACGTACAATGAGCAGTTCTTC

v_gene: TRBV7-9
abundance: NA
j_gene: TRBJ2-7
d_gene: TRBD2
CDR3aa: CASSSRTSGGIYEQYF
CDR3nt: TGTGCCAGCAGCTCGAGGACTAGCGGGGGAATCTACGAGCAGTACTTC

v_gene: TRBV7-9
abundance: NA
j_gene: TRBJ2-1
d_gene: NA
CDR3aa: CASSPPETHNEQFF
CDR3nt: TGTGCCAGCAGCCCACCCGAGACCCACAATGAGCAGTTCTTC

v_gene: TRBV20-1
abundance: once
j_gene: TRBJ1-5
d_gene: NA
CDR3aa: CSAEGNQPQHF
CDR3nt: TGCAGTGCCGAAGGCAATCAGCCCCAGCATTTT

v_gene: TRBV29-1
abundance: NA
j_gene: TRBJ1-1
d_gene: NA
CDR3aa: CSVAYRTMNTEAFF
CDR3nt: TGCAGCGTTGCATATAGAACCATGAACACTGAAGCTTTCTTT

v_gene: TRBV18
abundance: NA
j_gene: TRBJ1-3
d_gene: NA
CDR3aa: CASSLRQATAENTIYF
CDR3nt: TGTGCCAGCTCACTTCGACAGGCGACAGCTGAAAACACCATATATTTT

v_gene: TRBV5-1
abundance: NA
j_gene: TRBJ2-5
d_gene: NA
CDR3aa: CASSLVGRETQYF
CDR3nt: TGCGCCAGCAGCTTGGTAGGGAGAGAGACCCAGTACTTC

v_gene: TRBV27
abundance: NA
j_gene: TRBJ2-7
d_gene: NA
CDR3aa: CASSRAGISSYEQYF
CDR3nt: TGTGCCAGCAGCCGAGCAGGTATAAGCTCCTACGAGCAGTACTTC

v_gene: TRBV7-2
abundance: NA
j_gene: TRBJ2-7
d_gene: NA
CDR3aa: CASRDPPDYEQYF
CDR3nt: TGTGCCAGCAGGGACCCCCCAGACTACGAGCAGTACTTC

v_gene: TRBV5-6
abundance: NA
j_gene: TRBJ2-7
d_gene: NA
CDR3aa: CASSLRIRVTYEQYF
CDR3nt: TGTGCCAGCAGCTTAAGAATCCGGGTAACCTACGAGCAGTACTTC

v_gene: TRBV5-1
abundance: NA
j_gene: TRBJ2-1
d_gene: NA
CDR3aa: CASSLDSGSSEQFF
CDR3nt: TGCGCCAGCAGCTTGGACAGTGGTTCGTCAGAGCAGTTCTTC

v_gene: TRBV10-3
abundance: NA
j_gene: TRBJ2-5
d_gene: NA
CDR3aa: CATDSDEYQETQYF
CDR3nt: TGTGCCACCGACAGCGACGAGTACCAAGAGACCCAGTACTTC

v_gene: TRBV28
abundance: NA
j_gene: TRBJ2-1
d_gene: NA
CDR3aa: CASSLVAPYNEQFF
CDR3nt: TGTGCCAGCAGTTTGGTAGCACCGTACAATGAGCAGTTCTTC

v_gene: TRBV5-5
abundance: NA
j_gene: TRBJ2-2
d_gene: NA
CDR3aa: CASSLGWGTGELFF
CDR3nt: TGTGCCAGCAGCTTGGGCTGGGGCACCGGGGAGCTGTTTTTT

v_gene: TRBV27
abundance: NA
j_gene: TRBJ2-7
d_gene: NA
CDR3aa: CASRHKWTETYEQYF
CDR3nt: TGTGCCAGCAGGCACAAATGGACAGAAACCTACGAGCAGTACTTC

v_gene: TRBV19
abundance: NA
j_gene: TRBJ2-1
d_gene: NA
CDR3aa: CASSIVANEQFF
CDR3nt: TGTGCCAGTAGTATAGTAGCAAATGAGCAGTTCTTC

v_gene: TRBV4-1
abundance: NA
j_gene: TRBJ1-4
d_gene: TRBD1
CDR3aa: CASSQGRQGAVEKLFF
CDR3nt: TGCGCCAGCAGCCAAGGACGTCAGGGGGCGGTTGAAAAACTGTTTTTT

v_gene: TRBV10-1
abundance: NA
j_gene: TRBJ1-5
d_gene: NA
CDR3aa: CASSGGVGQPQHF
CDR3nt: TGCGCCAGCAGTGGAGGGGTTGGTCAGCCCCAGCATTTT

v_gene: TRBV29-1
abundance: NA
j_gene: TRBJ2-7
d_gene: TRBD1
CDR3aa: CSVVGTGPYEQYF
CDR3nt: TGCAGCGTTGTCGGGACAGGACCCTACGAGCAGTACTTC

v_gene: TRBV25-1
abundance: NA
j_gene: TRBJ2-6
d_gene: NA
CDR3aa: CASSAWGAKSGANVLTF
CDR3nt: TGTGCCAGCAGTGCGTGGGGCGCGAAATCTGGGGCCAACGTCCTGACTTTC

v_gene: TRBV2
abundance: NA
j_gene: TRBJ2-3
d_gene: TRBD2
CDR3aa: CASRVGLADTDTQYF
CDR3nt: TGTGCCAGCAGGGTGGGGCTAGCGGACACAGATACGCAGTATTTT

v_gene: TRBV12-2
abundance: NA
j_gene: TRBJ1-5
d_gene: NA
CDR3aa: CATGDPRVKNQPQHF
CDR3nt: TGTGCAACGGGGGACCCCAGAGTTAAAAATCAGCCCCAGCATTTT

v_gene: TRBV2
abundance: NA
j_gene: TRBJ2-5
d_gene: TRBD2
CDR3aa: CASSGLAGGPIRETQYF
CDR3nt: TGTGCCAGCAGCGGACTAGCGGGAGGGCCGATCCGGGAGACCCAGTACTTC

v_gene: TRBV19
abundance: NA
j_gene: TRBJ1-5
d_gene: NA
CDR3aa: CASSLLDGDQPQHF
CDR3nt: TGTGCCAGTAGTTTACTAGACGGTGATCAGCCCCAGCATTTT

v_gene: TRBV5-4
abundance: NA
j_gene: TRBJ2-1
d_gene: TRBD2
CDR3aa: CASNPRLAGGLGEQFF
CDR3nt: TGTGCCAGCAACCCCCGGCTAGCGGGAGGCCTGGGTGAGCAGTTCTTC

v_gene: TRBV5-5
abundance: once
j_gene: TRBJ2-1
d_gene: NA
CDR3aa: CASSFRQNNEQFF
CDR3nt: TGTGCCAGCAGCTTCAGGCAGAACAATGAGCAGTTCTTC

v_gene: TRBV7-9
abundance: NA
j_gene: TRBJ2-1
d_gene: TRBD1
CDR3aa: CASSFMDRIHEQFF
CDR3nt: TGTGCCAGCAGCTTTATGGACAGGATCCATGAGCAGTTCTTC

v_gene: TRBV5-5
abundance: NA
j_gene: TRBJ2-6
d_gene: TRBD1
CDR3aa: CASSLVGTEPSGANVLTF
CDR3nt: TGTGCCAGCAGCTTGGTTGGGACAGAACCTTCTGGGGCCAACGTCCTGACTTTC

v_gene: TRBV5-1
abundance: NA
j_gene: TRBJ2-7
d_gene: TRBD1
CDR3aa: CASSLPGTGVVEQYF
CDR3nt: TGCGCCAGCAGCTTACCCGGGACAGGGGTTGTCGAGCAGTACTTC

v_gene: TRBV5-4
abundance: NA
j_gene: TRBJ1-2
d_gene: NA
CDR3aa: CASSLEANSANYGYTF
CDR3nt: TGTGCCAGCAGCTTGGAGGCAAACAGCGCTAACTATGGCTACACCTTC

v_gene: TRBV7-8
abundance: NA
j_gene: TRBJ1-1
d_gene: TRBD1
CDR3aa: CASSLPGTGVTEAFF
CDR3nt: TGTGCCAGCAGCTTACCGGGGACAGGGGTAACTGAAGCTTTCTTT

v_gene: TRBV7-2
abundance: NA
j_gene: TRBJ1-2
d_gene: NA
CDR3aa: CASSLGTGGGGYTF
CDR3nt: TGTGCCAGCAGCTTAGGGACCGGCGGTGGGGGCTACACCTTC

v_gene: TRBV28
abundance: NA
j_gene: TRBJ1-5
d_gene: NA
CDR3aa: CASSSGAWGNQPQHF
CDR3nt: TGTGCCAGCAGCTCAGGGGCGTGGGGCAATCAGCCCCAGCATTTT

v_gene: TRBV28
abundance: once
j_gene: TRBJ2-1
d_gene: NA
CDR3aa: CASSLSGGGSSYNEQFF
CDR3nt: TGTGCCAGCAGTTTATCAGGGGGAGGGAGCTCCTACAATGAGCAGTTCTTC

v_gene: TRBV23-1
abundance: NA
j_gene: TRBJ2-1
d_gene: TRBD2
CDR3aa: CASSHGGSYTNSYNEQFF
CDR3nt: TGCGCCAGCAGTCATGGCGGGAGTTACACTAATTCCTACAATGAGCAGTTCTTC

v_gene: TRBV18
abundance: NA
j_gene: TRBJ2-3
d_gene: NA
CDR3aa: CASSPPSSSGTDTQYF
CDR3nt: TGTGCCAGCTCACCACCGTCCTCTAGTGGCACAGATACGCAGTATTTT

v_gene: TRBV19
abundance: NA
j_gene: TRBJ2-1
d_gene: NA
CDR3aa: CASSRGTSYNEQFF
CDR3nt: TGTGCCAGTAGTAGGGGGACTTCCTACAATGAGCAGTTCTTC

v_gene: TRBV2
abundance: NA
j_gene: TRBJ2-1
d_gene: NA
CDR3aa: CASSSFADEQFF
CDR3nt: TGTGCCAGCAGTTCTTTCGCGGATGAGCAGTTCTTC